The table lists the clone carrying this TCR beta chain with a few counts. V dropped 6 bases and J dropped 1; count of bases not matched to a gene: 2. The CDR3 contains 15 residues. Germline lookup yields CDR1 SEHNR and CDR2 FQNEAQ (reference sequence). Two negative PCRs, clearance, or symptom resolution had been documented for recovered Cohort 3 donors. This table comes from immunoSEQ multiplex PCR, and its TCRdb copy is limited to in-frame clones, with some not included. The repertoire holds a few hundred thousand clones, around 89% seen once, with roughly 1% in the top ten. This sample was included in a study of blood T cell repertoires in COVID-19.

This sequence was found in a man aged 18 to 30 who had recovered from COVID-19. The chain links TRBV7-9 to TRBJ2-6, with 8 bases identical to TRBD1. Input material: PBMCs or T cells enriched from blood (not recorded which). The CDR3 DNA sequence: TGTGCCAGCAGAGGACAGGGATCTGGGGCCAACGTCCTGACTTTC. Its translation: CASRGQGSGANVLTF.